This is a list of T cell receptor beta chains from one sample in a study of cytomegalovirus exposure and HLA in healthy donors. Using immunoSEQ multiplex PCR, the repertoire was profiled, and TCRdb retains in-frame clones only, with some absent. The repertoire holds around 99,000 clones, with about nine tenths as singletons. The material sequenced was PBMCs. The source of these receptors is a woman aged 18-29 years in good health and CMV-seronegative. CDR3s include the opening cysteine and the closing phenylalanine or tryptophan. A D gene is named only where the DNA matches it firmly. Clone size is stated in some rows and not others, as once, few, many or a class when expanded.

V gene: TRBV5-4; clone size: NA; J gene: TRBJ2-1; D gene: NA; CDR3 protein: CASNLGGGGEQFF; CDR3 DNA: TGTGCCAGCAACCTTGGAGGGGGCGGTGAGCAGTTCTTC
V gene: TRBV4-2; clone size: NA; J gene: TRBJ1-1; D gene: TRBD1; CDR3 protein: CASSEPGGEAFF; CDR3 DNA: TGTGCCAGCAGCGAACCAGGGGGCGAAGCTTTCTTT
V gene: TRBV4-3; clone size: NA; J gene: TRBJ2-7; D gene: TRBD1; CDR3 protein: CASSQNLGTGGDEQYF; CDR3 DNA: TGCGCCAGCAGCCAAAACCTCGGGACAGGAGGGGACGAGCAGTACTTC
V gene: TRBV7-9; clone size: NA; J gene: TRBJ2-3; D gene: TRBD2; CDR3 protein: CASSPGTSGRTDTQYF; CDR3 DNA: TGTGCCAGCAGCCCCGGGACTAGCGGGCGCACAGATACGCAGTATTTT
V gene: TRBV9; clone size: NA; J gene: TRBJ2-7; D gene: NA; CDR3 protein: CASSVEAWVRGSYEQYF; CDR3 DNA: TGTGCCAGCAGCGTAGAAGCCTGGGTTCGGGGGTCCTACGAGCAGTACTTC
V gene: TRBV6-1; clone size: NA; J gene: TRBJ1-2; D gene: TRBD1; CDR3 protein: CASRWGQGYGYTF; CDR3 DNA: TGTGCCAGCAGATGGGGACAGGGATATGGCTACACCTTC
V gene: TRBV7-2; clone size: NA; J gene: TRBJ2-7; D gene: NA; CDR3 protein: CASSDRYYEQYF; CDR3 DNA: TGTGCCAGCAGCGACAGGTACTACGAGCAGTACTTC
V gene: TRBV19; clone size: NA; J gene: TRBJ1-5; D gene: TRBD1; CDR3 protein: CASSIYAWRQGNQPQHF; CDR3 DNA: TGTGCCAGTAGTATTTACGCTTGGAGACAGGGGAATCAGCCCCAGCATTTT
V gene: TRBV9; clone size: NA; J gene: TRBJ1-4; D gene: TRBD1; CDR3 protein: CASSRQGAATNEKLFF; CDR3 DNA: TGTGCCAGCAGCCGCCAGGGGGCCGCAACTAATGAAAAACTGTTTTTT
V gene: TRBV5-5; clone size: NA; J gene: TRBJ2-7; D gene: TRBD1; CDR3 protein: CASSPRDRDAYEQYF; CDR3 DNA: TGTGCCAGCAGCCCCCGGGACAGGGATGCCTACGAGCAGTACTTC
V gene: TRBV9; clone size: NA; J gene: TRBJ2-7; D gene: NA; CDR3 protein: CASSVDSSYEQYF; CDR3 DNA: TGTGCCAGCAGCGTAGATAGCTCCTACGAGCAGTACTTC
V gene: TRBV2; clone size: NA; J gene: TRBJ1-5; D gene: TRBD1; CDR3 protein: CASSLQGAGQPQHF; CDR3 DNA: TGTGCCAGCAGTTTACAGGGGGCGGGTCAGCCCCAGCATTTT
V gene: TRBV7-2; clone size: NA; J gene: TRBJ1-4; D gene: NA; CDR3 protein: CASSLVGGNNEKLFF; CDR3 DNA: TGTGCCAGCAGCTTAGTAGGGGGTAATAATGAAAAACTGTTTTTT
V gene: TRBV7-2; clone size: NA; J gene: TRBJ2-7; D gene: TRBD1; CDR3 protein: CASSHVGTGIYEQYF; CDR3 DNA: TGTGCCAGCAGCCACGTCGGGACAGGGATTTACGAGCAGTACTTC
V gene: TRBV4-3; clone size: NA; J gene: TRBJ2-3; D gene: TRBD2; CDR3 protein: CASSRKRGLAYPESTDTQYF; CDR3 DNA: TGCGCCAGCAGCCGAAAAAGGGGACTAGCGTATCCCGAAAGCACAGATACGCAGTATTTT
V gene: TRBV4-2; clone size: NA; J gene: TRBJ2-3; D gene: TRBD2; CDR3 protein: CASSQGNGAGTTDTQYF; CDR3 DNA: TGTGCCAGCAGCCAAGGCAACGGAGCGGGGACCACAGATACGCAGTATTTT
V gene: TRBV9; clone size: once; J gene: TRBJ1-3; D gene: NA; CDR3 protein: CASSVGGRSGNTIYF; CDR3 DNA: TGTGCCAGCAGCGTAGGCGGCCGCTCTGGAAACACCATATATTTT
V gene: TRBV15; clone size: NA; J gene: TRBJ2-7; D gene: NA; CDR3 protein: CATSRDRNDYEQYF; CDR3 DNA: TGTGCCACCAGCAGAGATAGAAACGACTACGAGCAGTACTTC
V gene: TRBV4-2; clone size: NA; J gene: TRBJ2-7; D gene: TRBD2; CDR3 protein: CASSQGGSYEQYF; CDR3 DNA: TGTGCCAGCAGCCAGGGGGGGTCCTACGAGCAGTACTTC
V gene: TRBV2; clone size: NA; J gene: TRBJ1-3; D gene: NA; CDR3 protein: CASSEYRQTTGNTIYF; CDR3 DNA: TGTGCCAGCAGTGAATATAGACAGACGACTGGAAACACCATATATTTT
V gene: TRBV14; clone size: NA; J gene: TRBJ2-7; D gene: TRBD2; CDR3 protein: CASSQVPSGSYEQYF; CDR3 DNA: TGTGCCAGCAGCCAAGTGCCTAGCGGCTCCTACGAGCAGTACTTC
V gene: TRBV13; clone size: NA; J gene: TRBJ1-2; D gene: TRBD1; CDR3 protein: CASSWGQPYGYTF; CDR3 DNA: TGTGCCAGCAGCTGGGGACAGCCCTATGGCTACACCTTC
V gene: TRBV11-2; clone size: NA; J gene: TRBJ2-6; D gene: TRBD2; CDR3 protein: CASSLERGVPSGANVLTF; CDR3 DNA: TGTGCCAGCAGCTTAGAGCGGGGGGTCCCTTCTGGGGCCAACGTCCTGACTTTC
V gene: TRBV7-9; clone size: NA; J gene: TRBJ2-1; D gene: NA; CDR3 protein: CASSLRVRLVMGEQFF; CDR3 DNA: TGTGCCAGCAGCTTAAGAGTTCGGCTAGTCATGGGTGAGCAGTTCTTC
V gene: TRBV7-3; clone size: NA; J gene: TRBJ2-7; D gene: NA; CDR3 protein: CASSFSEGYEQYF; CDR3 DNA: TGTGCCAGCAGCTTTTCAGAGGGATACGAGCAGTACTTC
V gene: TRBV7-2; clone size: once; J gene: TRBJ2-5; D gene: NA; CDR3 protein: CASSLPWSSEGKETQYF; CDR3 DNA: TGTGCCAGCAGCTTACCGTGGAGTAGCGAGGGAAAAGAGACCCAGTACTTC
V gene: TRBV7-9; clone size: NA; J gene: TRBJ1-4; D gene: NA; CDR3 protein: CASRGGTNEKLFF; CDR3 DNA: TGTGCCAGCCGGGGGGGAACTAATGAAAAACTGTTTTTT
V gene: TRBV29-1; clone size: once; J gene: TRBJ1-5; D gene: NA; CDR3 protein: CSVGGGNQPQHF; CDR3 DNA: TGCAGCGTTGGAGGGGGTAATCAGCCCCAGCATTTT